The rows below give T cell receptor beta chains drawn from one sample of a study of T cell changes during pregnancy in multiple sclerosis. The repertoire was sequenced with immunoSEQ multiplex PCR; TCRdb's copy has only in-frame clones and lacks some. Of 100,000 or so clones listed, 80% to 95% are singletons. The material was peripheral blood, obtained after pregnancy. The receptors derive from a female donor with multiple sclerosis, enrolled in a pregnancy study. Both conserved end residues are trimmed from each CDR3. Each record gives: J gene, V gene, CDR3 protein.

>TRBJ2-7|TRBV2
ASISGTSYEQY
>TRBJ2-2|TRBV6-5
ASSAGTGNTGELF
>TRBJ1-6|TRBV5-6
ASSLDRESSPLH
>TRBJ2-3|TRBV4-1
ASSPLEVAGDTQY
>TRBJ2-5|TRBV5-1
ASSLSANEETQY
>TRBJ2-7|TRBV6-1
ASSPSGGTSYEQY
>TRBJ1-1|TRBV6-6
ASSQGGVKFSEAF
>TRBJ2-1|TRBV7-6
ASSLAPVYNEQF
>TRBJ1-2|TRBV5-6
ASSLRGRSYGYT
>TRBJ1-2|TRBV6-5
ASSPLPEGRYGYT
>TRBJ1-6|TRBV15
ATSRRTGGGYSPLH
>TRBJ1-1|TRBV6-4
ASSDTPGERAEAF
>TRBJ2-1|TRBV28
ASETSGSFYNEQF
>TRBJ2-1|TRBV6-5
ASSWLAGGDEQF
>TRBJ2-1|TRBV25-1
ASSWGLFNEQF
>TRBJ2-7|TRBV7-9
ASSPGAGGVRLNYEQY
>TRBJ2-7|TRBV19
ATGLAGVNEQY
>TRBJ2-3|TRBV5-1
ASSLGAGVTTDTQY
>TRBJ1-1|TRBV27
ASSSAGINTEAF
>TRBJ2-2|TRBV19
ASSPWLAGVHTGELF
>TRBJ2-7|TRBV25-1
ASSPLGGGYEQY
>TRBJ2-7|TRBV5-5
ASSFLYEQY
>TRBJ2-1|TRBV19
ASTISGSSYNEQF
>TRBJ2-2|TRBV7-3
ASSSTRAGELF
>TRBJ2-7|TRBV6-6
ATTRAPGQPYEQY
>TRBJ2-7|TRBV10-2
ASSRQDGEQY
>TRBJ1-2|TRBV15
ATSRHREANYGYT
>TRBJ1-4|TRBV9
ASSPRQGPNEKLF
>TRBJ2-7|TRBV6-5
ASSSAGGYYEQY
>TRBJ2-1|TRBV30
AWSVVASGYNEQF
>TRBJ2-7|TRBV29-1
SVEVGPYEQY
>TRBJ2-1|TRBV5-4
ASSAPGTRYNEQF
>TRBJ2-1|TRBV11-1
ASSSGTGLSYNEQF
>TRBJ2-7|TRBV28
ASETSGRYYEQY
>TRBJ1-6|TRBV28
ASRPGNSPLH
>TRBJ2-7|TRBV14
ASSQDLYEQY
>TRBJ2-3|TRBV19
ASSRGTGGLDTQY
>TRBJ2-2|TRBV19
ASSISGVNTGELF
>TRBJ2-1|TRBV7-3
ASSLDRMSNEQF
>TRBJ2-1|TRBV11-2
ASSLLAGGVDEQF
>TRBJ1-4|TRBV7-8
ASSLQPRAAEKLF